This T cell receptor beta chain was captured in a study of blood T cell repertoires in COVID-19 (dated by TCRdb to 2020 to 2021). Concerning the study at large: The collaborator samples originated in the United States, Italy and Spain and spanned the acute and convalescent phases of COVID-19. The prospective study material was composed of cDNA or gDNA derived from T cells, B-cell-depleted T cells, or PBMCs. Deeply sampled blood TCRbeta repertoires from subjects exposed to, actively infected with, or recovered from COVID-19 were included in the dataset. A freely available public database, intended as a resource for researchers studying the immune response to SARS-CoV-2, is where the repertoires were released. The samples were drawn from the first 160 participants of the ongoing ImmuneRACE study and from roughly 1,300 subjects provided by 6 global collaborators. A de-identified subject ID, COVID-19 status, age in years and sex were almost always included in the sample metadata. HLA class I and class II types, where available, came from metadata supplied by the sample provider rather than from assay-based typing. The investigation overall reported the following: Clinical and demographic metadata were provided uncurated, with the amount varying by source and participant.

Each collaborating institution followed its own protocols to collect whole blood in K2EDTA tubes. Collaborator samples were shipped for TCRbeta analysis as frozen whole blood, isolated PBMCs, or DNA extracted from either sample type. Measured from the cysteine to the phenylalanine, the CDR3 is 14 residues long. The CDR3 DNA has 42 bases and is translated from base 1. At the junction V is shortened by 4 bases and J by 4 bases; bases outside the gene matches: 7. Per the germline V gene, SQVTM is the CDR1 and ANQGSEA is the CDR2. With respect to this clone: Its antigen is currently not known. Within one base of it there is no much larger clone, and no base qualities were kept.

The immunoSEQ Assay, a bias-controlled multiplex PCR, was used to amplify TCRbeta CDR3 regions from genomic DNA. The authors' analysis ran thus. The number of nucleated cells in each sample was estimated by amplification of reference gene primers within the assay. To quantify the absolute abundance of each unique TCRbeta CDR3 rearrangement, sequence reads were collapsed and filtered. For each sample, productive Simpson clonality was calculated by taking the square root of Simpson's diversity index across productive rearrangements. Here the immuneACCESS table is served through TCRdb, limited to in-frame sequences with V and J called. Missing clones are a known gap in these copies; in checked studies unresolved V genes cover under half, and the rest lacks a known reason. Clone size and the V and J calls come from that table; the DNA yielded D and trimming. For this sample the table gives around 180,000 clones, of which about 85% were detected only once. The ten largest clones add up to around 2.3% of the sample.

The chain was built from TRBV29-1 and TRBJ2-3; 8 bases in the middle match TRBD2. The sequencing input was peripheral blood. This receptor was taken from a man aged 65 to 79 with active or convalescent COVID-19. The CDR3 corresponds to CSVASGTRADTQYF. The nucleotides read TGCAGCGTTGCTTCCGGGACTAGGGCAGATACGCAGTATTTT.